What follows are 9 T cell receptor beta chains derived from one specimen sequenced in a study of human T cells and chemical hapten exposure. Stated time point: patch test 1, 2 weeks after DPC sensitization. Treatment defined: therapeutic diphenylcyclopropenone sensitization with weekly scalp DPC. TCRdb reanalysed the RACE reads using MiXCR and keeps one entry per CDR3 protein. The sample contains approximately 340,000 distinct CDR3 sequences, approximately 6.9% of which appear only once. Material: whole blood, obtained in connection with sensitization to the hapten diphenylcyclopropenone (DPC). Receptors originate from a woman aged 18-29 years with alopecia areata. Some clones in this sample may be carry-over from other donors' samples.

The chain has TRBV7-2 and TRBJ1-2, with TRBD1 identical over 7 bases. J lost 8 bases, V lost 5 bases, and 8 bases had no gene match. Germline assignment: CDR1 SGHTA and CDR2 FQGNSA. CDR3 length equals 13 residues. The CDR3 region has the DNA TGTGCCAGCAGCCCAGGGACAGCACGGGGCTACACCTTC. Its translation is CASSPGTARGYTF.

This clonotype was detected a few times. V is TRBV28 and J is TRBJ2-3; 8 bases align to TRBD2. Germline CDR1 is MDHEN and CDR2 is SYDVKM. V lost 5 bases, J lost 4 bases, and 5 bases stayed unmatched. This CDR3 contains 14 residues. The CDR3 nucleotides are TGTGCCAGCAGTCTCCCCGGGGGGGCAGATACGCAGTATTTT. Protein: CASSLPGGADTQYF.

This clonotype was observed many times. The chain carries TRBV12-3 or TRBV12-4 and TRBJ2-5, with D unclear. With 0 bases removed from V and 2 bases from J, the gap between germline ends came to 10 bases. The CDR3 has 15 amino acids. The CDR3, as DNA: TGTGCCAGCAGTTTAGCGGCCAGATTGCAAGAGACCCAGTACTTC. It yields the protein CASSLAARLQETQYF.

V and J are TRBV10-3 and TRBJ2-7; 8 bases map to TRBD1. The CDR3 is made up of 17 amino acids. Germline CDR1 reads ENHRY; CDR2 reads SYGVKD. Trimming cost V 3 bases and J 4 bases; bases outside gene matches: 14. CDR3 bases: TGTGCCATCAGTGAAGGCCCAGGCGACAGGGGTAGGTACGAGCAGTACTTC. It codes for CAISEGPGDRGRYEQYF.

This clonotype occurred a few times. The chain has TRBV5-1 and TRBJ2-7; 7 bases agree with TRBD1. From germline, CDR1 is SGHRS and CDR2 YFSETQ. V shed 3 bases, J shed 0 bases, and the junction held 9 bases outside the gene matches. The CDR3 has 16 residues. The DNA for the CDR3 is TGCGCCAGCAGCTCAACAACCGGGACAGCCTCCTACGAGCAGTACTTC. As protein: CASSSTTGTASYEQYF.

In its sample, this clonotype was seen many times. The V gene is TRBV7-2, the J gene TRBJ2-5; D is ambiguous. V was pared by 1 base and J by 1 base, with 10 bases between. This CDR3 has 15 amino acids. Germline CDR1 SGHTA, CDR2 FQGNSA. The CDR3 is CASSLGSRPQETQYF. CDR3 bases: TGTGCCAGCAGCTTAGGATCCAGGCCCCAAGAGACCCAGTACTTC.

This clonotype occurred a few times. The chain employs TRBV5-1 and TRBJ2-2; D may be TRBD1 or TRBD2 (5 bases each). The germline V gene encodes CDR1 SGHRS and CDR2 YFSETQ. V gave up 3 bases and J gave up 5 bases, with 11 bases separating them. This CDR3 is built from 14 residues. CDR3 residues: CASSWDRSTGELFF. The CDR3 nucleotides are TGCGCCAGCAGCTGGGACCGTTCAACCGGGGAGCTGTTTTTT.

The V gene is TRBV6-6, the J gene TRBJ2-5; tentatively, D is TRBD2 (7 bases). Germline CDR1 MNHNY, CDR2 SVGAGI (reference sequence). The V gene lost 6 bases and the J gene lost 2 bases, with 16 bases spanning the gap. The CDR3 runs 15 residues. CDR3 bases: TGTGCCAGCAGATGGTACGGGGGGCAGCAAGAGACCCAGTACTTC. This translates into CASRWYGGQQETQYF.

This clonotype has at least ten counts. This chain's CDR3 is CASRPAGGPNEQFF. The CDR3 coding sequence is TGTGCCAGCAGACCCGCGGGGGGGCCAAATGAGCAGTTCTTC. The chain uses TRBV28 and TRBJ2-1; 9 nucleotides match TRBD2. Germline values: CDR1 MDHEN, CDR2 SYDVKM. V lost 6 bases, J lost 7 bases, and 7 bases stayed unmatched. The length of the CDR3 is 14 residues.